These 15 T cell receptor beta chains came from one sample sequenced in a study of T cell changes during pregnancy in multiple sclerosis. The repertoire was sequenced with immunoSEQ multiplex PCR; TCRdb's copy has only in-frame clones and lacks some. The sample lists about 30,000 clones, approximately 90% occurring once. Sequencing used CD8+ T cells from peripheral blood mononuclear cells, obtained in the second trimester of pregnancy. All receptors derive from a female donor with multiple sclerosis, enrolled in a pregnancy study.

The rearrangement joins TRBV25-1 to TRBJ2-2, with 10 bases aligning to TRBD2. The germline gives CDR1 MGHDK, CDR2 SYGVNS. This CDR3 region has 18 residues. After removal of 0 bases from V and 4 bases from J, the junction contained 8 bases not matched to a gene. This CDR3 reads CASSEYRTSGRPTGELFF. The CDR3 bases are TGTGCCAGCAGTGAATATCGGACTAGCGGTAGACCCACCGGGGAGCTGTTTTTT.

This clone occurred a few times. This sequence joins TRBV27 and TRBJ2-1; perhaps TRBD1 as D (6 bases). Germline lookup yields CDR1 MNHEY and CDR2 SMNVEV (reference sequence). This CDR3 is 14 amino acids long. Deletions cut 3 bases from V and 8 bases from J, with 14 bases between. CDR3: CASSFTGTQDEQFF. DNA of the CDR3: TGTGCCAGCAGTTTCACGGGGACACAGGATGAGCAGTTCTTC.

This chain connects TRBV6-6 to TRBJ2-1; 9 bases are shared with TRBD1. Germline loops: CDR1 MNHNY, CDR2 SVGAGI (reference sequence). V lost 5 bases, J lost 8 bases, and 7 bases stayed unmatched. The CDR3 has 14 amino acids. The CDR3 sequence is CASSPPDRGDEQFF. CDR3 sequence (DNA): TGTGCCAGCAGTCCCCCCGACAGGGGGGATGAGCAGTTCTTC.

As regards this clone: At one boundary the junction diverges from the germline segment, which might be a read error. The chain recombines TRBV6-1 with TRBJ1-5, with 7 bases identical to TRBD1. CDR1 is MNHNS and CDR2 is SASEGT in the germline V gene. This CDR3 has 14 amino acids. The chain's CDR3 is CASGEGTDNQPQHF. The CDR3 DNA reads TGTGCCAGCGGTGAAGGGACAGACAATCAGCCCCAGCATTTT.

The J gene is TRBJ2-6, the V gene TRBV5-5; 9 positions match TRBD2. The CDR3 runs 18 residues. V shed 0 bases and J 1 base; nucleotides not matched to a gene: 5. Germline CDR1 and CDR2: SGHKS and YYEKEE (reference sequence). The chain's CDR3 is CASSLASGIPSGANVLTF. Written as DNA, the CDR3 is TGTGCCAGCAGCTTGGCTAGCGGGATACCGTCTGGGGCCAACGTCCTGACTTTC.

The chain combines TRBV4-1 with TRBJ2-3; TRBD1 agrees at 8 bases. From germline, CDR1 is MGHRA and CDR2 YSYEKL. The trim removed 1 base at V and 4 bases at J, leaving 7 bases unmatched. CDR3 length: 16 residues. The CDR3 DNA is TGCGCCAGCAGCCAAGTGGAGTTGACAGGGGCAGATACGCAGTATTTT. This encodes CASSQVELTGADTQYF.

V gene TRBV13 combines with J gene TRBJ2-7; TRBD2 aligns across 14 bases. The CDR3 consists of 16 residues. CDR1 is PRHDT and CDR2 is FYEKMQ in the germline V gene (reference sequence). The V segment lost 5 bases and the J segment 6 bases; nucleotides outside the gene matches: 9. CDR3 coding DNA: TGTGCCAGCAGCCCGTCGGGGGGACTAGCGGGAGCCGAGCAGTACTTC. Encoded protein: CASSPSGGLAGAEQYF.

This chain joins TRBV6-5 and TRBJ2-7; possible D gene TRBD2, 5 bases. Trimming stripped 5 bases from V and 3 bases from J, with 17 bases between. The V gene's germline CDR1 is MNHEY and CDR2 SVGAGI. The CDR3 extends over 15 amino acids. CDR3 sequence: CASSLYPGIIYEQYF. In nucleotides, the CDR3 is TGTGCCAGCAGTCTCTATCCCGGGATCATCTACGAGCAGTACTTC.

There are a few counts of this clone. Here the CDR3 DNA reads TGTGCCAGCAGCCCCAAGCCGGTTGGCACAGATACGCAGTATTTT. It translates to CASSPKPVGTDTQYF. The rearrangement uses TRBV9 and TRBJ2-3; the D is unclear. Germline values: CDR1 SGDLS, CDR2 YYNGEE. The CDR3 contains 15 residues. Trimming removed 4 bases at V and 1 base at J, with 13 bases between.

CDR3 amino acids: CASSFFYEQYF. The CDR3 coding sequence is TGTGCCAGCAGTTTCTTCTACGAGCAGTACTTC. This chain connects TRBV27 to TRBJ2-7, with unresolved D. Germline CDR1 is MNHEY and CDR2 is SMNVEV (reference sequence). The CDR3 length is 11 residues. V lost 3 bases and J lost 3, with 3 bases in between.

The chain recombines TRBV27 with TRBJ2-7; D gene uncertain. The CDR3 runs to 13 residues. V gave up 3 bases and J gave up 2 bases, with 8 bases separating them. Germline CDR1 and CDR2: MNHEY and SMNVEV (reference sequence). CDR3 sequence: CASSFRGTYEQYF. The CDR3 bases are TGTGCCAGCAGTTTTAGAGGTACCTACGAGCAGTACTTC.

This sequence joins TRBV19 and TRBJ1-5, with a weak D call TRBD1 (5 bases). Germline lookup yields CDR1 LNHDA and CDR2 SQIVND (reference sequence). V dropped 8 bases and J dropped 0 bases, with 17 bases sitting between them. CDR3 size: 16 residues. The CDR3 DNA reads TGTGCCAGTTCGACCCTAAGACAGTATAGCAATCAGCCCCAGCATTTT. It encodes CASSTLRQYSNQPQHF.

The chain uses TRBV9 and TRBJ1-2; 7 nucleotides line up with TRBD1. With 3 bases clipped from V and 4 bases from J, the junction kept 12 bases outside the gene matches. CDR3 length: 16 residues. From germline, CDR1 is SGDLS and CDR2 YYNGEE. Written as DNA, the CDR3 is TGTGCCAGCAGCGATAGTAAAGTACAGGGGCTCTATGGCTACACCTTC. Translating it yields CASSDSKVQGLYGYTF.

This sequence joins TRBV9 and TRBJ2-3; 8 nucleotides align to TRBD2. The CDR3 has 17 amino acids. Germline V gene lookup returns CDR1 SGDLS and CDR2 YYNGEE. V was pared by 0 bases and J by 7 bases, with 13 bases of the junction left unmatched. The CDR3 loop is CASSVAEELAEDNTQYF. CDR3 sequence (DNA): TGTGCCAGCAGCGTAGCTGAGGAACTAGCGGAAGACAATACGCAGTATTTT.

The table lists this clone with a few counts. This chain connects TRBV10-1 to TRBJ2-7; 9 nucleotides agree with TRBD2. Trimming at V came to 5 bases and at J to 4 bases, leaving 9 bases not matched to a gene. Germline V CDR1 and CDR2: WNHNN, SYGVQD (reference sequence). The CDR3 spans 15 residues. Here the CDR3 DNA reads TGCGCCAGCAGTACCCCTAGCGGGGCCATTTACGAGCAGTACTTC. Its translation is CASSTPSGAIYEQYF.